Each of the 18 T cell receptor beta chains below was sequenced from the same sample in a study of blood T cell repertoires in COVID-19. Profiled with immunoSEQ multiplex PCR; TCRdb holds only in-frame clones, not every one. The sample consists of approximately 180,000 clones, roughly 80% of them appearing once. Sequencing input: peripheral blood. The receptor set was obtained from a woman in her seventies with acute or convalescent COVID-19.

V gene TRBV27 combines with J gene TRBJ2-7; tentative D call: TRBD1 (5 bases). V lost 7 bases and J 2 bases, leaving 18 bases between the germline ends. The CDR3 covers 15 residues. Per the germline V gene, CDR1 is MNHEY and CDR2 is SMNVEV (reference sequence). CDR3 protein: CASTAGRDETYEQYF. CDR3 DNA: TGTGCCAGCACCGCCGGCAGGGATGAGACCTACGAGCAGTACTTC.

The chain recombines TRBV9 with TRBJ2-5; the match to TRBD1 covers 9 bases. Unmatched junction bases numbered 3, after V lost 2 bases and J lost 4 bases. The germline V gene encodes CDR1 SGDLS and CDR2 YYNGEE. The CDR3 extends over 14 amino acids. The CDR3: CASSVSGQGETQYF. The DNA of the CDR3 is TGTGCCAGCAGCGTCTCGGGACAGGGAGAGACCCAGTACTTC.

The genes are TRBV5-4 and TRBJ1-1; TRBD1 matches 7 bases. CDR3 length: 12 amino acids. Germline CDR1 reads SGHNT; CDR2 reads YYREEE (reference sequence). After removal of 4 bases from V and 6 bases from J, the junction contained 3 bases not matched to a gene. The chain's CDR3 is CASSRGTAEAFF. In DNA form, the CDR3 reads TGTGCCAGCAGCCGCGGGACAGCTGAAGCTTTCTTT.

J is TRBJ2-3 and V is TRBV5-1; 7 nucleotides line up with TRBD2. This CDR3 region has 16 residues. Germline V gives CDR1 SGHRS, CDR2 YFSETQ. With 4 bases clipped from V and 0 bases from J, the junction kept 8 bases outside the gene matches. CDR3 in amino acids: CASSISGTTSTDTQYF. CDR3 DNA: TGCGCCAGCAGCATATCCGGGACTACGAGCACAGATACGCAGTATTTT.

V gene TRBV7-2 combines with J gene TRBJ1-1; TRBD1 matches at 7 bases. Germline CDR1 and CDR2: SGHTA and FQGNSA. The CDR3 totals 13 residues. Germline trimming cut 1 base from V and 8 bases from J; bases unmatched to any gene: 4. CDR3 sequence reads: CASSLDRGIEAFF. CDR3 coding DNA: TGTGCCAGCAGCTTAGACAGGGGAATCGAAGCTTTCTTT. The complete variable domain, with remaining parts taken from reference TRBV7-2 and TRBJ1-1, reads GAGVSQSPSNKVTEKGKDVELRCDPISGHTALYWYRQSLGQGLEFLIYFQGNSAPDKSGLPSDRFSAERTGGSVSTLTIQRTQQEDSAVYLCASSLDRGIEAFFGQGTRLTVV.

The count of this clone is one. The chain uses TRBV28 and TRBJ2-5, with 9 positions matching TRBD1. The J segment lost 4 bases and the V segment lost 3 bases, leaving 3 bases of the junction unmatched. The CDR3 totals 14 residues. CDR1 is MDHEN, CDR2 SYDVKM, per germline. The DNA of the CDR3 is TGTGCCAGCAGTTTGACAGGGGGGATAGAGACCCAGTACTTC. This translates into CASSLTGGIETQYF.

This sequence joins TRBV6-2 or TRBV6-3 and TRBJ2-3; 13 nucleotides align to TRBD2. There are 16 residues in the CDR3. V gave up 6 bases and J gave up 2 bases; unmatched junction bases: 5. Germline CDR1 is MNHEY and CDR2 is SVGEGT. CDR3 residues: CASSWGLAGPTDTQYF. CDR3 sequence (DNA): TGTGCCAGCAGCTGGGGACTAGCGGGGCCCACAGATACGCAGTATTTT.

The chain joins TRBV27 to TRBJ1-3, with D uncertain. The germline V gene encodes CDR1 MNHEY and CDR2 SMNVEV (reference sequence). V dropped 7 bases and J dropped 0 bases, with 13 bases sitting between them. CDR3 length: 15 amino acids. The CDR3 DNA reads TGTGCCAGCAAAGACCCGGGGTACTCTGGAAACACCATATATTTT. This gives the protein CASKDPGYSGNTIYF.

This clone was detected only a few times. The chain couples TRBV5-4 to TRBJ2-3, with D tentatively TRBD2 (5 bases). Between the trimmed V and J ends, which lost 5 bases and 4 bases, there was a span of 20 bases. The V gene's germline CDR1 is SGHNT and CDR2 YYREEE (reference sequence). The CDR3 length is 16 residues. The CDR3 nucleotides read TGTGCCAGCAGTTTTTCCGGGAACCCCGGCGCAGATACGCAGTATTTT. Encoded protein: CASSFSGNPGADTQYF. The whole variable domain, filled in from reference TRBV5-4 and TRBJ2-3, reads ETGVTQSPTHLIKTRGQQVTLRCSSQSGHNTVSWYQQALGQGPQFIFQYYREEENGRGNFPPRFSGLQFPNYSSELNVNALELDDSALYLCASSFSGNPGADTQYFGPGTRLTVL.

The chain links TRBV6-5 to TRBJ2-2; a possible D gene is TRBD2 (5 bases). This CDR3 contains 16 residues. V was pared by 0 bases and J by 2 bases, with 10 bases between. Germline V gene lookup returns CDR1 MNHEY and CDR2 SVGAGI. The CDR3 bases are TGTGCCAGCAGTTACTCGACGCCTAGCAACACCGGGGAGCTGTTTTTT. Translation: CASSYSTPSNTGELFF.

The chain links TRBV28 to TRBJ2-3; 11 bases are a match to TRBD2. CDR3 length: 16 residues. Unmatched junction bases numbered 6, after V lost 3 bases and J lost 4 bases. Germline V CDR1 and CDR2: MDHEN, SYDVKM. CDR3 bases: TGTGCCAGCAGTTTGGTAGCGGGAGGGCCCGCAGATACGCAGTATTTT. Translation: CASSLVAGGPADTQYF. The entire variable domain, with the rest obtained from reference TRBV28 and TRBJ2-3, is as follows: DVKVTQSSRYLVKRTGEKVFLECVQDMDHENMFWYRQDPGLGLRLIYFSYDVKMKEKGDIPEGYSVSREKKERFSLILESASTNQTSMYLCASSLVAGGPADTQYFGPGTRLTVL.

J is TRBJ2-2 and V is TRBV5-8, with TRBD2 matching 7 bases. Losses at the gene ends were 0 bases for V and 4 bases for J; bases not matched to a gene: 0. The CDR3 runs to 14 residues. Germline-derived CDR1 and CDR2 are SGHTS and YDEGEE. CDR3 residues: CASSLERGTGELFF. The CDR3 DNA reads as TGTGCCAGCAGCTTGGAGCGGGGCACCGGGGAGCTGTTTTTT.

The V and J genes are TRBV19 and TRBJ2-1; TRBD2 matches 11 bases. Trimming at V came to 2 bases and at J to 10 bases, leaving 1 base not matched to a gene. Germline CDR1 reads LNHDA; CDR2 reads SQIVND (reference sequence). The CDR3 spans 13 residues. The CDR3 DNA sequence: TGTGCCAGTAGTATACGACTAGCGGGGGAGCAGTTCTTC. It codes for CASSIRLAGEQFF.

This chain links TRBV11-2 with TRBJ2-7; 15 nucleotides agree with TRBD2. This CDR3 contains 16 residues. J was trimmed by 3 bases and V by 5 bases; bases with no gene match: 5. Germline-derived CDR1 and CDR2 are SGHAT and FQNNGV. The CDR3 region is CASSGLAGGQGYEQYF. The CDR3 nucleotides are TGTGCCAGCAGCGGACTAGCGGGGGGGCAGGGCTACGAGCAGTACTTC.

This clone has more than one count but fewer than ten. This chain uses TRBV3-1 (or the pseudogene TRBV3-2) with TRBJ2-2, with 7 bases identical to TRBD1. Looked up from germline, CDR1 is LGHDT and CDR2 is YNNKEL (reference sequence). This CDR3 is built from 15 residues. V was clipped by 4 bases and J by 6 bases; unmatched bases: 8. The CDR3 protein is CASSLMTGYPGELFF. Written as DNA, the CDR3 is TGTGCCAGCAGCCTCATGACAGGGTATCCCGGGGAGCTGTTTTTT.

This clone appeared a few times. The V gene is TRBV30, the J gene TRBJ1-1; no clear D. Germline lookup yields CDR1 GTSNPN and CDR2 SVGIG (reference sequence). V lost 3 bases to trimming and J lost 2 bases, with 10 bases between them. The CDR3 length is 13 residues. The CDR3 reads CAWSLTGNTEAFF. The CDR3 DNA follows: TGTGCCTGGAGCCTTACGGGTAACACTGAAGCTTTCTTT.

This chain connects TRBV18 to TRBJ2-7; 8 nucleotides align to TRBD1. The germline CDR1 and CDR2 sequences are KGHSH and LQKENI. V shed 4 bases and J 1 base; nucleotides not matched to a gene: 6. There are 15 residues in the CDR3. The DNA of the CDR3 is TGTGCCAGCTCACTGGCCGGGACAGGATCCTACGAGCAGTACTTC. Translating gives CASSLAGTGSYEQYF.

V usage is TRBV9 and J usage is TRBJ1-1; 8 bases match TRBD1. CDR1 SGDLS and CDR2 YYNGEE come from the germline V gene. This CDR3 comprises 14 residues. Unmatched junction bases numbered 6, after V lost 5 bases and J lost 3 bases. The CDR3 sequence is CASSTRGRDTEAFF. The CDR3 coding sequence is TGTGCCAGCAGTACCAGGGGGCGGGACACTGAAGCTTTCTTT.